This is a list of T cell receptor beta chains from one sample in a study of T-cell memory formation after mild COVID-19. TCRdb ran MiXCR on the 5' RACE reads and lists one entry per CDR3 protein. This table holds 65,000 to 95,000 distinct CDR3 sequences, more than 10% found once. The sample consisted of PBMCs or a T cell subset sorted from them (not recorded which). These receptors originate from a man aged 18 to 35 who had mild COVID-19 (a few samples of this study predate the infection). Cell type and time point are not known. The CDR3 runs from the conserved cysteine through the conserved F or W. The order of the fields is V gene, clone size, D gene, J gene, CDR3 protein, CDR3 DNA. The D gene is left open where the match is weak. Not all rows give a size; the values are once, few, many and, for expanded clones, a class.

>TRBV4-1|NA|NA|TRBJ2-3
CASSQDRGRGPITDTQYF
TGCGCCAGCAGCCAAGATCGGGGGCGGGGGCCTATCACAGATACGCAGTATTTT
>TRBV4-1|few|NA|TRBJ2-1
CASSPRSLNSWSSYNEQFF
TGCGCCAGCAGCCCGAGGAGTCTTAACAGCTGGAGCTCCTACAATGAGCAGTTCTTC
>TRBV7-9|NA|TRBD1|TRBJ2-1
CASSLETGGHNEQFF
TGTGCCAGCAGCTTAGAGACAGGGGGCCACAATGAGCAGTTCTTC
>TRBV6-1|few|TRBD1|TRBJ1-5
CASSEWDRTPNQPQHF
TGTGCCAGCAGTGAATGGGACAGGACCCCAAATCAGCCCCAGCATTTT
>TRBV24-1|NA|TRBD2|TRBJ2-3
CATSDPRGYGDTQYF
TGTGCCACCAGTGATCCGCGGGGGTACGGAGATACGCAGTATTTT
>TRBV18|NA|NA|TRBJ2-4
CASSPPETPDIQYF
TGTGCCAGCTCACCACCCGAGACACCGGACATTCAGTACTTC
>TRBV20-1|NA|NA|TRBJ1-1
CSAIWQINTEAFF
TGCAGTGCTATCTGGCAAATAAACACTGAAGCTTTCTTT
>TRBV12-3/TRBV12-4|NA|TRBD2|TRBJ2-7
CASSPSGGTYEQYF
TGTGCCAGCAGTCCTAGCGGGGGGACCTACGAGCAGTACTTC
>TRBV7-9|NA|NA|TRBJ2-7
CASSLGGGASYEQYF
TGTGCCAGCAGCTTAGGTGGGGGAGCCTCCTACGAGCAGTACTTC
>TRBV9|few|NA|TRBJ2-3
CASRFRDFSTDTQYF
TGTGCCAGCCGGTTCCGGGATTTTAGCACAGATACGCAGTATTTT
>TRBV9|few|NA|TRBJ2-3
CASSVGNRPGDTQYF
TGTGCCAGCAGCGTAGGGAATAGACCGGGGGATACGCAGTATTTT
>TRBV9|NA|NA|TRBJ2-3
CASSVGSRGMTDTQYF
TGTGCCAGCAGCGTAGGCTCCCGGGGGATGACAGATACGCAGTATTTT
>TRBV2|NA|TRBD1|TRBJ2-3
CASSDRGRADTQYF
TGTGCCAGCAGTGACAGGGGGCGAGCAGATACGCAGTATTTT
>TRBV20-1|many|NA|TRBJ2-7
CSAPDRSQTSYEQYF
TGCAGTGCCCCTGACAGGTCGCAAACGTCCTACGAGCAGTACTTC
>TRBV19|few|TRBD1|TRBJ2-3
CASSTGTASTDTQYF
TGTGCCAGTTCGACCGGGACAGCTAGCACAGATACGCAGTATTTT
>TRBV9|few|NA|TRBJ1-2
CASSRIFGTNYGYTF
TGTGCCAGCAGCAGGATATTTGGGACTAACTATGGCTACACCTTC
>TRBV29-1|few|NA|TRBJ1-1
CSVDQGPPEAFF
TGCAGCGTTGACCAGGGGCCACCTGAAGCTTTCTTT
>TRBV7-9|NA|NA|TRBJ2-1
CASSYSDTDDNEQFF
TGTGCCAGCAGCTATAGTGACACGGACGACAATGAGCAGTTCTTC
>TRBV7-6|few|NA|TRBJ2-7
CASSLSLAAEQYF
TGTGCCAGCAGCTTAAGTTTAGCGGCGGAGCAGTACTTC
>TRBV6-6|NA|NA|TRBJ1-5
CASSPGNQPQHF
TGTGCCAGCAGTCCAGGGAATCAGCCCCAGCATTTT
>TRBV4-1|NA|NA|TRBJ1-1
CASSRVVISEAFF
TGCGCCAGCAGCCGCGTCGTCATTTCTGAAGCTTTCTTT
>TRBV6-5|NA|NA|TRBJ2-2
CASSYQAGNTGELFF
TGTGCCAGCAGTTACCAGGCAGGGAACACCGGGGAGCTGTTTTTT
>TRBV2|NA|NA|TRBJ1-6
CASTAESSYNSPLHF
TGTGCCAGCACGGCGGAGAGCTCCTATAATTCACCCCTCCACTTT
>TRBV6-5|NA|NA|TRBJ1-2
CASSSGGGRGYGYTF
TGTGCCAGCAGTTCCGGCGGAGGGCGAGGCTATGGCTACACCTTC
>TRBV7-8|NA|NA|TRBJ1-2
CASSLRTSASDGYTF
TGTGCCAGCAGCCTCCGGACATCGGCTTCCGATGGCTACACCTTC
>TRBV20-1|NA|NA|TRBJ2-1
CSATARTGRWHEQFF
TGCAGTGCCACAGCCCGGACGGGACGGTGGCATGAGCAGTTCTTC
>TRBV29-1|many|TRBD2|TRBJ2-1
CSVGGGVHVEQFF
TGCAGCGTCGGGGGGGGGGTACACGTTGAGCAGTTCTTC
>TRBV7-9|few|NA|TRBJ1-3
CASSLVDVLTGNTIYF
TGTGCCAGCAGCTTAGTCGACGTACTCACTGGAAACACCATATATTTT
>TRBV7-9|few|NA|TRBJ2-3
CASRSLGDTQYF
TGTGCCAGCAGGTCACTTGGAGATACGCAGTATTTT
>TRBV5-1|few|NA|TRBJ2-7
CASSPGRGSYEQYF
TGCGCCAGCAGCCCTGGACGGGGCTCCTACGAGCAGTACTTC
>TRBV7-9|NA|TRBD2|TRBJ2-2
CASILAITGELFF
TGTGCCAGCATACTAGCGATCACCGGGGAGCTGTTTTTT
>TRBV7-9|NA|TRBD1|TRBJ1-4
CASSPGHGQGREKLFF
TGTGCCAGCAGCCCAGGCCACGGACAGGGGCGTGAAAAACTGTTTTTT
>TRBV14|NA|NA|TRBJ2-1
CASSQSYNEQFF
TGTGCCAGCAGCCAATCGTACAATGAGCAGTTCTTC
>TRBV27|few|TRBD1|TRBJ2-7
CASSFGTGAYEQYF
TGTGCCAGCAGTTTCGGGACAGGAGCCTACGAGCAGTACTTC
>TRBV29-1|NA|NA|TRBJ2-3
CSVDSGMSTDTQYF
TGCAGCGTTGATTCAGGGATGAGCACAGATACGCAGTATTTT
>TRBV7-9|many|NA|TRBJ1-2
CASSNGTNYGYTF
TGTGCCAGCAGCAACGGGACGAACTATGGCTACACCTTC